This T cell receptor beta chain emerged from a study of early T cells in non-severe SARS-CoV-2 infection. At the level of the study: Unsorted whole blood bulk RNA was sequenced, with unpaired chains. Study findings and constraints: Clonotype matching in VDJdb favored anti-spike CD8 responses and did not capture private and CD4 specificities.

Tagging with unique molecular identifiers was applied to individual cDNA molecules. TCRdb re-derived calls from the 5' RACE reads in MiXCR, one entry per CDR3 protein. The sample yields 40,000 to 45,000 distinct CDR3 sequences, under 7.5% seen once. Many counts were recorded for this clonotype. Its matching antigen is unknown. The CDR3 is 17 residues long. V was pared by 0 bases and J by 0 bases, with 13 bases between. Germline V gene sequence: CDR1 SGDLS, CDR2 YYNGEE. This clonotype originated in an adult who was a healthcare worker with PCR-confirmed SARS-CoV-2 infection or an uninfected control (not recorded which). Sequenced here: whole blood, sampled at baseline. The rearrangement links TRBV9 to TRBJ1-3, with D tentatively TRBD1 (6 bases). The CDR3 sequence is CASSVDLGASSGNTIYF. CDR3 DNA sequence: TGTGCCAGCAGCGTAGATCTGGGGGCTAGCTCTGGAAACACCATATATTTT. The complete variable domain, with remaining parts taken from reference TRBV9 and TRBJ1-3, reads DSGVTQTPKHLITATGQRVTLRCSPRSGDLSVYWYQQSLDQGLQFLIQYYNGEERAKGNILERFSAQQFPDLHSELNLSSLELGDSALYFCASSVDLGASSGNTIYFGEGSWLTVV.